This T cell receptor beta chain was sequenced during a study of blood T cell repertoires in COVID-19. Looking at the study overall: Sources were T cells, B-cell-depleted T cells, or PBMCs; the material itself was cDNA or gDNA.

On this clone: Other DNA sequences from this sample encode an identical CDR3 as well.

TCRdb keeps only in-frame clones here, not all; method: immunoSEQ multiplex PCR. Among a few hundred thousand clones listed, about 89% were seen once. This CDR3 has 15 amino acids. Unmatched junction bases numbered 7, after V lost 4 bases and J lost 4 bases. Germline V gene data show CDR1 as SGHRS and CDR2 as YFSETQ. The specimen was peripheral blood. V usage is TRBV5-1 and J usage is TRBJ1-4; TRBD1 matches at 7 bases. The TCR comes from a woman aged 45 to 65 who had recovered from COVID-19. The CDR3 here is CASSLRTGDNEKLFF. Written as DNA, the CDR3 is TGCGCCAGCAGCCTCCGGACAGGTGATAATGAAAAACTGTTTTTT.